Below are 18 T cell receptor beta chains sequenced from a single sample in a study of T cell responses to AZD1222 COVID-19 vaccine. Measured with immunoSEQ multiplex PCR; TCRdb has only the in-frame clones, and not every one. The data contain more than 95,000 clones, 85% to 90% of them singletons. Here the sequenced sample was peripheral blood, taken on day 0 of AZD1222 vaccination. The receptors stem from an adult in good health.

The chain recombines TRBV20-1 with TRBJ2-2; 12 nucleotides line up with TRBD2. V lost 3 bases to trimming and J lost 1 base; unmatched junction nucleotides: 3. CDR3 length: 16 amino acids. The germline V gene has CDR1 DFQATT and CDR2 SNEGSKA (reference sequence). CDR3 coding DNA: TGCAGTGCTAGTACTAGCGGGAGGAAGAACACCGGGGAGCTGTTTTTT. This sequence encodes CSASTSGRKNTGELFF.

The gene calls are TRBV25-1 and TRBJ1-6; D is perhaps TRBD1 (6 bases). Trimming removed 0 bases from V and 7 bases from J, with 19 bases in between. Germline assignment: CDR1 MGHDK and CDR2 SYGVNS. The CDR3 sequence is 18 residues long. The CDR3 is CASSEYMGTGKRNSPLHF. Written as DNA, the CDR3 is TGTGCCAGCAGTGAATATATGGGTACAGGGAAGCGGAATTCACCCCTCCACTTT.

CDR3 in DNA: TGTGCCAGCAGCTTGGGAGACGCAACTAATGAAAAACTGTTTTTT. This codes for CASSLGDATNEKLFF. The rearrangement uses TRBV7-9 and TRBJ1-4; D not certain. The germline V and J ends were trimmed by 3 bases and 0 bases, with 8 bases remaining between them. Looked up from germline, CDR1 is SEHNR and CDR2 is FQNEAQ (reference sequence). The CDR3 is made up of 15 amino acids.

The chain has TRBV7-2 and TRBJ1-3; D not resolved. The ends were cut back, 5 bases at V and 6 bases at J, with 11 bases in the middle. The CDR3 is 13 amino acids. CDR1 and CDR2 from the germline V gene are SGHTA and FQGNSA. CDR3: CASSQFTQNTIYF. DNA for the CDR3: TGTGCCAGCAGCCAATTCACCCAAAACACCATATATTTT. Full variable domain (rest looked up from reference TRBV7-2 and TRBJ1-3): GAGVSQSPSNKVTEKGKDVELRCDPISGHTALYWYRQSLGQGLEFLIYFQGNSAPDKSGLPSDRFSAERTGGSVSTLTIQRTQQEDSAVYLCASSQFTQNTIYFGEGSWLTVV.

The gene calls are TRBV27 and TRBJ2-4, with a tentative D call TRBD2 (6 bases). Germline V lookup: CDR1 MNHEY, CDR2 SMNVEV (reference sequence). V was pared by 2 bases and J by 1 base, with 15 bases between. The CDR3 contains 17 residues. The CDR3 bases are TGTGCCAGCAGTTTAATTAAGGAGGGAGCGGCCAAAAACATTCAGTACTTC. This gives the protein CASSLIKEGAAKNIQYF.

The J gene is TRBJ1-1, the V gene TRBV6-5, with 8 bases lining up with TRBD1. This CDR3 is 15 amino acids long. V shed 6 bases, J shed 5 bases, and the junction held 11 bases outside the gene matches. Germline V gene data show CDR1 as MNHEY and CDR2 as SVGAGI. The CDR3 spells CASRVSRGRGTEAFF. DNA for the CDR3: TGTGCCAGCAGAGTCTCCAGGGGGCGAGGGACTGAAGCTTTCTTT.

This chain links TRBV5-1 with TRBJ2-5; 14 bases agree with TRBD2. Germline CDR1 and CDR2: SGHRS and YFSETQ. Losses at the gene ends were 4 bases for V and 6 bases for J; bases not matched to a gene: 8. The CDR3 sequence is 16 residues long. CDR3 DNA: TGCGCCAGCAGCCAAGGGACTAGCGGGAGTATAAAGACCCAGTACTTC. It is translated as CASSQGTSGSIKTQYF.

The CDR3 reads CASTPSGRGEQYF. As DNA, the CDR3 is TGTGCCAGCACCCCTAGCGGGAGGGGTGAGCAGTACTTC. This sequence joins TRBV6-2 or TRBV6-3 and TRBJ2-7; 12 bases are shared with TRBD2. CDR1 and CDR2 (germline): MNHEY, SVGEGT. V shed 7 bases, J shed 7 bases, and the junction held 5 bases outside the gene matches. The CDR3 sequence is 13 residues long.

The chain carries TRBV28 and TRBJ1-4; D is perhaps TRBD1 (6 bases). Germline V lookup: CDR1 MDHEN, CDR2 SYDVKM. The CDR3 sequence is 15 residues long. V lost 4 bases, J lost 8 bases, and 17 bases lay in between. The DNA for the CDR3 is TGTGCCAGCAGTTCGCCCGGGGGGCCGGGGGAAAAACTGTTTTTT. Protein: CASSSPGGPGEKLFF.

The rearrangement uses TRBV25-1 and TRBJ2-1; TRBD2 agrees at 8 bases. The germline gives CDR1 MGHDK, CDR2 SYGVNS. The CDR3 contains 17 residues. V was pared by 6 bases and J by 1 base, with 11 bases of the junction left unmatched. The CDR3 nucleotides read TGTGCCAGCAGCCCGGGACTAGGGGAATTATCCTACAATGAGCAGTTCTTC. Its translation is CASSPGLGELSYNEQFF.

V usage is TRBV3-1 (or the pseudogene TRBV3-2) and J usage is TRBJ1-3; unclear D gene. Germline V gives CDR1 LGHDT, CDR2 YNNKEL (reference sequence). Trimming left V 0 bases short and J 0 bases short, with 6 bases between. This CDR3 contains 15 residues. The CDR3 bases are TGTGCCAGCAGCCAAGATACCGTCTCTGGAAACACCATATATTTT. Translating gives CASSQDTVSGNTIYF.

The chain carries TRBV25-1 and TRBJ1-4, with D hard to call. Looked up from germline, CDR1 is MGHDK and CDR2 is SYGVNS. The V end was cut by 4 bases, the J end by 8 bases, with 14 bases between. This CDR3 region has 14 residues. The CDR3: CASSGVERREKLFF. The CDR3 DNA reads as TGTGCCAGCAGTGGAGTCGAACGACGGGAAAAACTGTTTTTT.

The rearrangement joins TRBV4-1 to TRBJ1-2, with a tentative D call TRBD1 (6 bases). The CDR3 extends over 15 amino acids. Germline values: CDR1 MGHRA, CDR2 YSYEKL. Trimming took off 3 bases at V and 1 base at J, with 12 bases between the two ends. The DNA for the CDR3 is TGCGCCAGCAGCCACCGGGACATCGGTAACTATGGCTACACCTTC. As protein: CASSHRDIGNYGYTF.

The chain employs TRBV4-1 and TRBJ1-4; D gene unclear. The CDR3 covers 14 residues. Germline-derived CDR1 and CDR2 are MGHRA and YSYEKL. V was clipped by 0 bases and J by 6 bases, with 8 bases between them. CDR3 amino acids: CASSQEGGDEKLFF. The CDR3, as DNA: TGCGCCAGCAGCCAAGAGGGCGGGGATGAAAAACTGTTTTTT.

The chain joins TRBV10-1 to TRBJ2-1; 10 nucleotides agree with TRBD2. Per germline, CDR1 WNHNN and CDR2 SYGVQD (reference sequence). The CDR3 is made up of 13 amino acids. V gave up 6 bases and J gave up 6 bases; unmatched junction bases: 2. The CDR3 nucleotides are TGCGCCAGCAGGCCTAGCGGGAGCAATGAGCAGTTCTTC. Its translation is CASRPSGSNEQFF.

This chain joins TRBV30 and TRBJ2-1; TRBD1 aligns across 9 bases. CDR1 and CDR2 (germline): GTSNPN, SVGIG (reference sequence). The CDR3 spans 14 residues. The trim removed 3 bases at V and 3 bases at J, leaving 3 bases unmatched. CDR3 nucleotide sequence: TGTGCCTGGAGCGGACAGGGGAGCTACAATGAGCAGTTCTTC. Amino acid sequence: CAWSGQGSYNEQFF.

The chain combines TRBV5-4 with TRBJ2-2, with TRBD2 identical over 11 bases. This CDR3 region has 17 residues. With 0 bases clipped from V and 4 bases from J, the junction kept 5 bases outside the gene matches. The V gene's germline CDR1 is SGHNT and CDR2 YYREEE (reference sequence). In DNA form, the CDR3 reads TGTGCCAGCAGCTTGGCCGGGCTAGCGGGGGGCACCGGGGAGCTGTTTTTT. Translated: CASSLAGLAGGTGELFF. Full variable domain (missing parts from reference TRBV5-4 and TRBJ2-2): ETGVTQSPTHLIKTRGQQVTLRCSSQSGHNTVSWYQQALGQGPQFIFQYYREEENGRGNFPPRFSGLQFPNYSSELNVNALELDDSALYLCASSLAGLAGGTGELFFGEGSRLTVL.

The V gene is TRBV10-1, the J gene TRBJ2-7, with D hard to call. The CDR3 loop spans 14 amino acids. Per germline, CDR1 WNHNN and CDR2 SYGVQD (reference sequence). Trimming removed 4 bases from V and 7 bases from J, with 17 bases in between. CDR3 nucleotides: TGCGCCAGCAGTGTTGGTGGCACCCGAGCGGAGCAGTACTTC. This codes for CASSVGGTRAEQYF.